These 29 T cell receptor beta chains originate from one sample sequenced in a study of beta chain features in type 1 diabetes. Study results and caveats: All four CD4+ subsets of Type 1 diabetes patients contained TCRB CDR3s that were moderately but significantly shorter.

The antigens for these receptors are not known. Every isolated RNA sample was fully reverse transcribed, so sequencing captured expressed TCRB transcripts. Sequenced by immunoSEQ multiplex PCR; TCRdb stores in-frame clones only, minus some. Altogether some 700,000 clones are present, 13% being singletons, with the ten largest covering 0.022%. The source material was naive CD4+ T cells from blood. The receptors originated from a man between 18 and 29 years old with type 1 diabetes.

This clone was counted a few times. The chain is built from TRBV27 and TRBJ1-5, with a tentative D call TRBD1 (5 bases). From germline, CDR1 is MNHEY and CDR2 SMNVEV (reference sequence). V was shortened by 3 bases and J by 1 base, with 10 bases between the two germline ends. The CDR3 spans 15 residues. The CDR3: CASSLEGLSNQPQHF. CDR3 coding DNA: TGTGCCAGCAGTTTGGAGGGGTTGAGCAATCAGCCCCAGCATTTT.

The chain carries TRBV30 and TRBJ1-2; D call uncertain. Trimming pared 0 bases from V and 1 base from J, leaving 15 bases between. Germline V gene data show CDR1 as GTSNPN and CDR2 as SVGIG (reference sequence). The CDR3 contains 16 residues. The CDR3 DNA reads as TGTGCCTGGAGTGTACTTGGGCTGCCTCATAACTATGGCTACACCTTC. It codes for CAWSVLGLPHNYGYTF. The variable domain in full, completed from reference TRBV30 and TRBJ1-2, reads SQTIHQWPATLVQPVGSPLSLECTVEGTSNPNLYWYRQAAGRGLQLLFYSVGIGQISSEVPQNLSASRPQDRQFILSSKKLLLSDSGFYLCAWSVLGLPHNYGYTFGSGTRLTVV.

The CDR3 reads CASSLHPSYGYTF. The CDR3 bases are TGTGCCAGCAGTTTGCACCCATCTTATGGCTACACCTTC. The chain is built from TRBV6-5 and TRBJ1-2; D call uncertain. The CDR3 sequence is 13 residues long. CDR1 MNHEY and CDR2 SVGAGI come from the germline V gene. The V gene lost 4 bases and the J gene lost 5 bases, with 11 bases spanning the gap.

The chain joins TRBV6-5 to TRBJ1-1, with D perhaps matching TRBD1 (6 bases). This CDR3 is 16 amino acids long. V lost 0 bases, J lost 3 bases, and 14 bases lay in between. Looked up from germline, CDR1 is MNHEY and CDR2 is SVGAGI. The chain's CDR3 is CASSYSPGGADTEAFF. The CDR3 DNA sequence: TGTGCCAGCAGTTACTCGCCGGGGGGCGCGGACACTGAAGCTTTCTTT.

The V gene is TRBV30, the J gene TRBJ2-5; no reliable D call. Trimming removed 2 bases at V and 0 bases at J, with 7 bases between. The V gene's germline CDR1 is GTSNPN and CDR2 SVGIG (reference sequence). This CDR3 contains 13 residues. The CDR3 DNA is TGTGCCTGGAGTAGACAAAACCAAGAGACCCAGTACTTC. Translating gives CAWSRQNQETQYF. Variable domain in full (rest from reference TRBV30 and TRBJ2-5): SQTIHQWPATLVQPVGSPLSLECTVEGTSNPNLYWYRQAAGRGLQLLFYSVGIGQISSEVPQNLSASRPQDRQFILSSKKLLLSDSGFYLCAWSRQNQETQYFGPGTRLLVL.

This clone was detected only a few times. The J gene is TRBJ2-7, the V gene TRBV29-1; perhaps TRBD1 as D (5 bases). The V gene's germline CDR1 is SQVTM and CDR2 ANQGSEA. The V end lost 2 bases, the J end lost 2 bases, and 13 bases lay between the germline ends. CDR3 length: 14 amino acids. The CDR3 reads CSVESPGAPYEQYF. Here the CDR3 DNA reads TGCAGCGTTGAAAGCCCTGGGGCCCCCTACGAGCAGTACTTC.

This rearrangement joins TRBV5-4 to TRBJ2-1; D possibly uses TRBD1 or TRBD2 (5 bases each). The CDR3 sequence is 15 residues long. Germline V CDR1 and CDR2: SGHNT, YYREEE (reference sequence). Trimming left V 4 bases short and J 6 bases short, with 17 bases between. The CDR3 reads CASSRISGTINEQFF. DNA of the CDR3: TGTGCCAGCAGCAGAATATCCGGGACGATCAATGAGCAGTTCTTC.

The chain joins TRBV18 to TRBJ1-1; D perhaps matches TRBD1 (5 bases). V dropped 3 bases and J dropped 0 bases, with 17 bases sitting between them. The CDR3 consists of 17 residues. Looked up from germline, CDR1 is KGHSH and CDR2 is LQKENI. CDR3 nucleotide sequence: TGTGCCAGCTCACCGACAGAGATTAACAATATGAACACTGAAGCTTTCTTT. It encodes CASSPTEINNMNTEAFF. Filled out from reference TRBV18 and TRBJ1-1, the complete variable domain reads NAGVMQNPRHLVRRRGQEARLRCSPMKGHSHVYWYRQLPEEGLKFMVYLQKENIIDESGMPKERFSAEFPKEGPSILRIQQVVRGDSAAYFCASSPTEINNMNTEAFFGQGTRLTVV.

This clone showed up just a few times. The junction differs from germline at one of its ends, possibly a read error. The chain combines TRBV11-3 with TRBJ1-2, with 8 bases that match TRBD1. CDR3 length equals 15 residues. Germline CDR1 reads SGHNT; CDR2 reads YENEEA. The CDR3 sequence is CASSLGSGQGYDYTF. DNA for the CDR3: TGTGCCAGCAGCTTAGGATCCGGACAGGGATATGACTACACCTTC. Using reference TRBV11-3 and TRBJ1-2 for the parts outside the CDR3, the full variable domain is EAGVVQSPRYKIIEKKQPVAFWCNPISGHNTLYWYLQNLGQGPELLIRYENEEAVDDSQLPKDRFSAERLKGVDSTLKIQPAELGDSAVYLCASSLGSGQGYDYTFGSGTRLTVV.

This clone showed up many times. V and J are TRBV10-3 and TRBJ1-3; the D is unclear. Germline V gene lookup returns CDR1 ENHRY and CDR2 SYGVKD. CDR3 length equals 14 residues. Trimming cost V 11 bases and J 0 bases, with 14 bases left between them. DNA of the CDR3: TGTGCCGTCCACCCGCTTAGCTCTGGAAACACCATATATTTT. Its translation: CAVHPLSSGNTIYF.

V usage is TRBV30 and J usage is TRBJ1-5; D not resolved. The CDR3 consists of 13 residues. Germline assignment: CDR1 GTSNPN and CDR2 SVGIG (reference sequence). The germline V and J ends were trimmed by 2 bases and 5 bases, with 10 bases remaining between them. CDR3 nucleotides: TGTGCCTGGAGTAGGCAGGATCATCAGCCCCAGCATTTT. Translation: CAWSRQDHQPQHF.

In this sample, this clone turned up a few times. The chain carries TRBV7-9 and TRBJ2-1, with 9 bases aligning to TRBD2. Per germline, CDR1 SEHNR and CDR2 FQNEAQ (reference sequence). The CDR3 is 16 amino acids. V shed 1 base, J shed 8 bases, and the junction held 9 bases outside the gene matches. CDR3 region: CASSLGDTGTSYEQFF. For the CDR3, the DNA is TGTGCCAGCAGCTTAGGGGATACCGGGACTAGCTATGAGCAGTTCTTC.

V gene TRBV5-1 combines with J gene TRBJ2-7; D unclear. Trimming left V 4 bases short and J 0 bases short, with 8 bases between. This CDR3 is 13 amino acids long. CDR1 is SGHRS, CDR2 YFSETQ, per germline. CDR3 protein: CASSPRDSYEQYF. The CDR3 nucleotides read TGCGCCAGCAGCCCCCGAGACTCCTACGAGCAGTACTTC.

This clone turned up a few times. The rearrangement uses TRBV2 and TRBJ1-2; D perhaps matches TRBD1 (6 bases). Germline V gene data show CDR1 as SNHLY and CDR2 as FYNNEI. The CDR3 is 12 residues long. Trimming left V 5 bases short and J 7 bases short, with 11 bases between. The CDR3 is CASSPGVIGYTF. The CDR3 DNA reads as TGTGCCAGCAGTCCAGGGGTGATTGGCTACACCTTC.

The chain links TRBV30 to TRBJ1-1; D is possibly TRBD1 (5 bases). From germline, CDR1 is GTSNPN and CDR2 SVGIG (reference sequence). The CDR3 sequence is 12 residues long. V was trimmed by 7 bases and J by 1 base, leaving 10 bases between them. The CDR3 DNA follows: TGTGCCTCTGACACAGGGAACACTGAAGCTTTCTTT. The encoded protein is CASDTGNTEAFF.

In its sample, this clone was seen a few times. The chain uses TRBV18 and TRBJ2-1; the D gene could be TRBD1 or TRBD2 (5 bases each). The germline V gene encodes CDR1 KGHSH and CDR2 LQKENI. The V end was cut by 6 bases, the J end by 5 bases, with 17 bases between. The CDR3 sequence is 15 residues long. In DNA, the CDR3 is TGTGCCAGCTCCTACCGGGACCAGTGGGACAATGAGCAGTTCTTC. Protein sequence: CASSYRDQWDNEQFF.

CDR3 protein: CASSLIPGTVNTEAFF. CDR3 nucleotides: TGTGCCAGCAGTTTAATTCCGGGGACAGTGAACACTGAAGCTTTCTTT. The chain is built from TRBV27 and TRBJ1-1, with TRBD1 matching 7 bases. Trimming cost V 2 bases and J 0 bases; bases outside gene matches: 6. This CDR3 spans 16 amino acids. Looked up from germline, CDR1 is MNHEY and CDR2 is SMNVEV (reference sequence).

The CDR3 DNA reads TGTGCCAGCTCACCAATGCCTGGCGGAAACTACGAGCAGTACTTC. Protein sequence: CASSPMPGGNYEQYF. The rearrangement joins TRBV18 to TRBJ2-7; D gene ambiguous. CDR1 KGHSH and CDR2 LQKENI come from the germline V gene. The ends were cut back, 2 bases at V and 3 bases at J, with 14 bases in the middle. The CDR3 extends over 15 amino acids.

Concerning this clone: This sample includes further DNA sequences coding for the same CDR3. This rearrangement joins TRBV18 to TRBJ2-5; D remains ambiguous. There are 11 residues in the CDR3. Trimming took 3 bases from V and 5 from J, leaving 4 bases between them. Germline V gives CDR1 KGHSH, CDR2 LQKENI. This chain's CDR3 is CASSPAETQYF. The CDR3 bases are TGTGCCAGCTCACCGGCGGAGACCCAGTACTTC.

The chain has TRBV7-6 and TRBJ2-7, with TRBD1 identical over 10 bases. CDR1 and CDR2 (germline): SGHVS, FNYEAQ. CDR3 size: 15 residues. V gave up 4 bases and J gave up 6 bases; unmatched junction bases: 9. CDR3 bases: TGTGCCAGCAGCTCGCCCCGCGACAGGGGGCGCGAGCAGTACTTC. Protein sequence: CASSSPRDRGREQYF.

This clone has more than one count but fewer than ten. This chain links TRBV5-8 with TRBJ1-2; D gene ambiguous. This CDR3 is 15 amino acids long. Germline CDR1 SGHTS, CDR2 YDEGEE. Deletions cut 5 bases from V and 8 bases from J, with 22 bases between. Written as DNA, the CDR3 is TGTGCCAGCAGTCTCATGGACGGTAAAGAAGGAGGCTACACCTTC. Translating it yields CASSLMDGKEGGYTF.

This clone was observed once. The sample has other DNA sequences that encode this CDR3 too. The V and J genes are TRBV28 and TRBJ1-5, with D unclear. The V gene lost 2 bases and the J gene lost 2 bases, with 7 bases spanning the gap. CDR3 length: 14 amino acids. Per the germline V gene, CDR1 is MDHEN and CDR2 is SYDVKM. This chain's CDR3 is CASSLGGRNQPQHF. The CDR3 region has the DNA TGTGCCAGCAGTTTAGGCGGACGCAATCAGCCCCAGCATTTT.

The V gene is TRBV15, the J gene TRBJ1-4, with a weak D call TRBD1 (5 bases). CDR1 and CDR2 (germline): LNHNV, YYDKDF (reference sequence). V lost 0 bases, J lost 7 bases, and 15 bases lay in between. The CDR3 sequence is 16 residues long. The CDR3 DNA is TGTGCCACCAGCAGAGATCGTGGAGGGGCGGTTGAAAAACTGTTTTTT. Translated: CATSRDRGGAVEKLFF. Full variable domain (outside the CDR3, taken from reference TRBV15 and TRBJ1-4): DAMVIQNPRYQVTQFGKPVTLSCSQTLNHNVMYWYQQKSSQAPKLLFHYYDKDFNNEADTPDNFQSRRPNTSFCFLDIRSPGLGDTAMYLCATSRDRGGAVEKLFFGSGTQLSVL.

The V gene is TRBV9, the J gene TRBJ1-4; weak D call: TRBD1 (5 bases). The CDR3 has 16 residues. V dropped 4 bases and J dropped 8 bases, with 21 bases sitting between them. Germline assignment: CDR1 SGDLS and CDR2 YYNGEE. CDR3: CASSPTPGHSMEKLFF. In nucleotides, the CDR3 is TGTGCCAGCAGCCCAACCCCCGGACATAGCATGGAAAAACTGTTTTTT.

This chain uses TRBV9 with TRBJ1-3; D unclear. V dropped 3 bases and J dropped 4 bases, with 8 bases sitting between them. In germline, CDR1 is SGDLS, CDR2 YYNGEE. The CDR3 runs 13 residues. The CDR3 protein is CASSAGAGNTIYF. CDR3 sequence (DNA): TGTGCCAGCAGCGCCGGAGCGGGAAACACCATATATTTT.

The chain recombines TRBV6-6 with TRBJ1-3; D may be TRBD1 (6 bases). CDR1 MNHNY and CDR2 SVGAGI come from the germline V gene (reference sequence). This CDR3 region has 14 residues. CDR3 residues: CASHAGGNGNTIYF. The CDR3 DNA is TGTGCGTCTCATGCCGGGGGCAATGGAAACACCATATATTTT.

This chain links TRBV6-6 with TRBJ1-2, with 8 bases fitting TRBD1. V lost 5 bases to trimming and J lost 5 bases; unmatched junction nucleotides: 4. From germline, CDR1 is MNHNY and CDR2 SVGAGI (reference sequence). The CDR3 loop spans 13 amino acids. The CDR3 bases are TGTGCCAGCAGTATACGGACAGGGTATGGCTACACCTTC. This gives the protein CASSIRTGYGYTF.

The chain joins TRBV9 to TRBJ2-1, with D maybe TRBD2 (5 bases). CDR3 length: 13 residues. The V end was cut by 4 bases, the J end by 5 bases, with 10 bases between. CDR1 and CDR2 (germline): SGDLS, YYNGEE. The CDR3 region is CASSPRLNNEQFF. Here the CDR3 DNA reads TGTGCCAGCAGCCCCCGACTAAACAATGAGCAGTTCTTC.

The chain couples TRBV6-5 to TRBJ1-1, with D unclear. The V gene's germline CDR1 is MNHEY and CDR2 SVGAGI. This CDR3 is 12 amino acids long. Deletions cut 1 base from V and 4 bases from J, with 4 bases between. CDR3 residues: CASSYLRTEAFF. CDR3 sequence (DNA): TGTGCCAGCAGTTACTTGCGCACTGAAGCTTTCTTT.